This TCR beta chain was sequenced for a study of naive and memory T cell subsets. Amplification of ligated cDNA took four PCR rounds with SP2 and nested alpha and beta constant primers. TCRdb fed the 5' RACE reads into MiXCR, producing one record per CDR3 protein. The sample carries over 50,000 distinct CDR3 sequences, 6.5% to 8.5% recorded once. An oligonucleotide containing a UMI was ligated to the 3' end of TCR cDNA. The CDR3 has 15 amino acids. V shed 4 bases and J 4 bases; nucleotides not matched to a gene: 7. Germline V gives CDR1 MNHEY, CDR2 SVGAGI. The clonotype was recovered from a female donor in good health. The V and J genes are TRBV6-5 and TRBJ1-2; TRBD1 matches at 9 bases. The CDR3: CASSFPGQGSYGYTF. In nucleotides, the CDR3 is TGTGCCAGCAGTTTTCCGGGACAGGGCAGCTATGGCTACACCTTC.